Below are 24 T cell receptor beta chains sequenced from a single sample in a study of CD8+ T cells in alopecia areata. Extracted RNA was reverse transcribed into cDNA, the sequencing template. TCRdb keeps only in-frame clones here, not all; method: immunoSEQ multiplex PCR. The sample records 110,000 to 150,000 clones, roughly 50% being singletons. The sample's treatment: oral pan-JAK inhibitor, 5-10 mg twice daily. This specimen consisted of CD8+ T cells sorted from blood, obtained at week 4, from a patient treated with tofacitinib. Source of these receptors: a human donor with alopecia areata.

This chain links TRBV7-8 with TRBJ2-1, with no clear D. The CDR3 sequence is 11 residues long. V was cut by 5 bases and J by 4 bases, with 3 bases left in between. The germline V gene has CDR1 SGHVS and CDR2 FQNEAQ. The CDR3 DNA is TGTGCCAGCAGCCCTTACAATGAGCAGTTCTTC. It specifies CASSPYNEQFF. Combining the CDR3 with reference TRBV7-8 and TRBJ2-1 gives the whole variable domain GAGVSQSPRYKVAKRGQDVALRCDPISGHVSLFWYQQALGQGPEFLTYFQNEAQLDKSGLPSDRFFAERPEGSVSTLKIQRTQQEDSAVYLCASSPYNEQFFGPGTRLTVL.

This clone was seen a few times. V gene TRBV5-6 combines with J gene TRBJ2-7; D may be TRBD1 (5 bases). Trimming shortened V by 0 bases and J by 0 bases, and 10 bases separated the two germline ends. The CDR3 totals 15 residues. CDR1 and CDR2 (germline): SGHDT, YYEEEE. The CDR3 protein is CASSLEDMSSYEQYF. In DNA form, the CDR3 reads TGTGCCAGCAGCTTGGAGGACATGAGCTCCTACGAGCAGTACTTC.

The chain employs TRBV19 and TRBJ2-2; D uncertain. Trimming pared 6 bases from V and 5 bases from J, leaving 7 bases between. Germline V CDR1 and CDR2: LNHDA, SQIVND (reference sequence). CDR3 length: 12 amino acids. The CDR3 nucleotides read TGTGCCAGTAGAGAAGAGACCGGGGAGCTGTTTTTT. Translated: CASREETGELFF.

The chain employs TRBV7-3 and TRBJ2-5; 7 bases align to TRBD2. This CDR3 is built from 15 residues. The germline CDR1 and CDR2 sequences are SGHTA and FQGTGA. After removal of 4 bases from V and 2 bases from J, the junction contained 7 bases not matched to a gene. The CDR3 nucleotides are TGTGCCAGCAGCTGGGGCGGGGGAACTCAAGAGACCCAGTACTTC. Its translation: CASSWGGGTQETQYF.

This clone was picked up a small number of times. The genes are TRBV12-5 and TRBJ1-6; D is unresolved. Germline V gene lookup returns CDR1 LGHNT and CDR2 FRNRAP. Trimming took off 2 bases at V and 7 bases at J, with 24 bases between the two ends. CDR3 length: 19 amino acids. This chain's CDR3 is CASGLLRLAAEGSNSPLHF. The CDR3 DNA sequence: TGTGCTAGTGGTTTGTTACGATTGGCGGCAGAGGGTTCGAATTCACCCCTCCACTTT.

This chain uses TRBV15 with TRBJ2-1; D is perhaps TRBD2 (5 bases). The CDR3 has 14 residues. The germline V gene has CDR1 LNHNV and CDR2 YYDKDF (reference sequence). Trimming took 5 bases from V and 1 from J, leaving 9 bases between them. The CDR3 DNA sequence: TGTGCCACCAGCTCTAGCCGATCCTACAATGAGCAGTTCTTC. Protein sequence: CATSSSRSYNEQFF.

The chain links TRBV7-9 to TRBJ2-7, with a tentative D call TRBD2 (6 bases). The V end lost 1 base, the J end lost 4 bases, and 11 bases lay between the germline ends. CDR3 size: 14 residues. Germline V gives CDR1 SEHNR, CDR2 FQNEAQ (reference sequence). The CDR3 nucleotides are TGTGCCAGCAGCTTAGTGGATAGCGGATACGAGCAGTACTTC. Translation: CASSLVDSGYEQYF.

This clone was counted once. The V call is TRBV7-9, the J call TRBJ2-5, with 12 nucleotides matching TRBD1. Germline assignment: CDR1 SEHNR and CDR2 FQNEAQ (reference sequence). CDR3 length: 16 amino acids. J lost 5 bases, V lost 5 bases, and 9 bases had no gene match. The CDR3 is CASSTPGQGARETQYF. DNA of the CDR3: TGTGCCAGCAGCACCCCGGGACAGGGGGCTAGGGAGACCCAGTACTTC.

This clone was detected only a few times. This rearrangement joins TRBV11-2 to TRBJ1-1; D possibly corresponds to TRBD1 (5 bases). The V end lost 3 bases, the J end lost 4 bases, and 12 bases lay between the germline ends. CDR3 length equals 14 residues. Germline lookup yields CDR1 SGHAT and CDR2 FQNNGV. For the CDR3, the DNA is TGTGCCAGCAGCTTTGGAGAGGGGACCACTGAAGCTTTCTTT. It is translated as CASSFGEGTTEAFF. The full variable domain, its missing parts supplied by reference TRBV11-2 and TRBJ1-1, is EAGVAQSPRYKIIEKRQSVAFWCNPISGHATLYWYQQILGQGPKLLIQFQNNGVVDDSQLPKDRFSAERLKGVDSTLKIQPAKLEDSAVYLCASSFGEGTTEAFFGQGTRLTVV.

CDR3 coding DNA: TGTGCCAGCAGTTTATTGGGGGGCCTATCGGGCTACACCTTC. Its translation is CASSLLGGLSGYTF. The rearrangement joins TRBV27 to TRBJ1-2; weak D call: TRBD1 (6 bases). This CDR3 contains 14 residues. The ends were cut back, 1 base at V and 8 bases at J, with 14 bases in the middle. Germline V gene sequence: CDR1 MNHEY, CDR2 SMNVEV (reference sequence).

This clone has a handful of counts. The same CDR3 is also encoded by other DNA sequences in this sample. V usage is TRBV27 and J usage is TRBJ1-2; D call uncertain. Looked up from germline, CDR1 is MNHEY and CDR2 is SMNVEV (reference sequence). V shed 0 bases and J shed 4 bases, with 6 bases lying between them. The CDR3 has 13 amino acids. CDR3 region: CASSLSGSYGYTF. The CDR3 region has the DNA TGTGCCAGCAGTTTATCTGGCAGCTATGGCTACACCTTC.

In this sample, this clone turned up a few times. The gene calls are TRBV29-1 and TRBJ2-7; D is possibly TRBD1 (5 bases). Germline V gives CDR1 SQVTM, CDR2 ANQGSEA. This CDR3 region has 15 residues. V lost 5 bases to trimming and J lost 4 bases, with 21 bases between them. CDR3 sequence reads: CSVQSGALTAYEQYF. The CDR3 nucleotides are TGCAGCGTTCAAAGTGGGGCCTTGACAGCGTACGAGCAGTACTTC.

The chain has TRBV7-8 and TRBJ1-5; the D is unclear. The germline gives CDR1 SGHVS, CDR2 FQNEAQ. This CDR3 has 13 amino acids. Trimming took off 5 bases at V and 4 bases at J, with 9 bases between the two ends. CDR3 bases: TGTGCCAGCAGCCTTACGGGGAATCAGCCCCAGCATTTT. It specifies CASSLTGNQPQHF.

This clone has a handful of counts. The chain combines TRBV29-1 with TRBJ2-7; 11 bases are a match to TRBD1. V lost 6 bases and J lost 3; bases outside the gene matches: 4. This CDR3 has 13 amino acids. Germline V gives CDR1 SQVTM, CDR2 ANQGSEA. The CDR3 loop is CSVGTGGSYEQYF. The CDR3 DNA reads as TGCAGCGTCGGGACAGGGGGAAGCTACGAGCAGTACTTC.

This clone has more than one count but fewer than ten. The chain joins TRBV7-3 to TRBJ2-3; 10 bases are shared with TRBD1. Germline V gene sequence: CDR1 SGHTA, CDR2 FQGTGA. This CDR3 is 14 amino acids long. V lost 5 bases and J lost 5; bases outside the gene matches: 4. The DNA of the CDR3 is TGTGCCAGCAGCCACCGGGACAGGGGAGATACGCAGTATTTT. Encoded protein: CASSHRDRGDTQYF.

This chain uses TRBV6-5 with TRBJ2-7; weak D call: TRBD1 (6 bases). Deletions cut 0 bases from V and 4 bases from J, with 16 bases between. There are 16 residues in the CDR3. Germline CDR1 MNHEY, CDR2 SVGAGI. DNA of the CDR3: TGTGCCAGCAGTTACTCAAGCGGACAGACGGAATACGAGCAGTACTTC. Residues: CASSYSSGQTEYEQYF.

CDR3: CASSPEGAGRDTQYF. The CDR3 DNA reads TGTGCCAGCAGTCCTGAAGGAGCGGGGAGGGATACGCAGTATTTT. The rearrangement joins TRBV25-1 to TRBJ2-3; 7 bases are shared with TRBD2. J gave up 6 bases and V 5 bases, and 11 bases lay outside the gene matches. The germline V gene encodes CDR1 MGHDK and CDR2 SYGVNS. The CDR3 contains 15 residues.

CDR3 protein: CASSLGGEFGYTF. The CDR3 nucleotides are TGTGCCAGCAGCTTAGGGGGAGAATTTGGCTACACCTTC. This rearrangement joins TRBV7-8 to TRBJ1-2; D ambiguous. The CDR3 loop spans 13 amino acids. Germline V gives CDR1 SGHVS, CDR2 FQNEAQ. Trimming took off 1 base at V and 7 bases at J, with 10 bases between the two ends.

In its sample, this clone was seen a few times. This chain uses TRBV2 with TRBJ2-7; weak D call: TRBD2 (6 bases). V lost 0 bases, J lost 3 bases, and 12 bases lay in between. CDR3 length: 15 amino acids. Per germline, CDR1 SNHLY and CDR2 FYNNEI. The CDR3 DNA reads TGTGCCAGCAGTGAAGCCGGAACGGGGGACTACGAGCAGTACTTC. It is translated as CASSEAGTGDYEQYF.

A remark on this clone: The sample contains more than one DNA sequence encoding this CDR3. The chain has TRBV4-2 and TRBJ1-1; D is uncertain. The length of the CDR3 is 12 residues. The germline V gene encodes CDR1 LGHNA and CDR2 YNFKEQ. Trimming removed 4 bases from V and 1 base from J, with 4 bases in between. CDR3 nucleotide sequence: TGTGCCAGCAGCCTGGGGAACACTGAAGCTTTCTTT. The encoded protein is CASSLGNTEAFF.

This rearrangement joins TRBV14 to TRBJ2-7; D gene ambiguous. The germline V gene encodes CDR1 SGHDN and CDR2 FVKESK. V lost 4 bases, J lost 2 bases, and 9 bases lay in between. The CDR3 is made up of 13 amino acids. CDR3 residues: CASSPTPPYEQYF. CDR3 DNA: TGTGCCAGCAGCCCGACGCCCCCCTACGAGCAGTACTTC.

The CDR3 reads CSVIAGGKNIQYF. CDR3 bases: TGCAGCGTAATAGCGGGGGGGAAAAACATTCAGTACTTC. This chain joins TRBV29-1 and TRBJ2-4; 11 positions match TRBD2. Germline V lookup: CDR1 SQVTM, CDR2 ANQGSEA. J was trimmed by 4 bases and V by 6 bases; bases with no gene match: 2. The CDR3 totals 13 residues.

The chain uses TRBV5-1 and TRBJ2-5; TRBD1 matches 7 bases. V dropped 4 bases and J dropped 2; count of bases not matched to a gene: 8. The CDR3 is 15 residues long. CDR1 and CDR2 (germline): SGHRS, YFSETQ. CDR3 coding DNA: TGCGCCAGCAGCGCGAACGGGGACAGACAAGAGACCCAGTACTTC. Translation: CASSANGDRQETQYF.

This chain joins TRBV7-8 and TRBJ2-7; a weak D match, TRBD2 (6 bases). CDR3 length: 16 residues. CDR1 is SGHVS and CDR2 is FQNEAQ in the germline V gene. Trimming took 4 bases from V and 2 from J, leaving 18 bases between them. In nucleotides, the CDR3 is TGTGCCAGCAGCTCGAACCGGGACTCTAACCCCTACGAGCAGTACTTC. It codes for CASSSNRDSNPYEQYF.